Described below is a single TCR beta chain sequence and its context. Germline CDR1 and CDR2: SEHNR and FQNEAQ (reference sequence). This CDR3 has 17 amino acids. The V gene end was trimmed by 2 bases and the J gene end by 5 bases; junction bases not matched to a gene: 10. Assay used: immunoSEQ multiplex PCR; TCRdb lists only in-frame clones, some missing. The repertoire has about 130,000 clones, more than 70% of them found once; the top ten carry about 10%. The data belong to a study of PD-1 blockade in mismatch repair-deficient tumors. Study-level information: Patients had approximately 11 mismatch repair-deficient cancer types, all previously treated and progressing.

Mismatch repair deficiency was confirmed in all patients, by PCR or immunohistochemistry. The V and J genes are TRBV7-9 and TRBJ2-2, with TRBD2 identical over 8 bases. The source of this sequence is an adult with mismatch repair-deficient cancer. The starting material was peripheral blood, obtained 72 weeks after starting pembrolizumab. The CDR3 nucleotides are TGTGCCAGCAGCTTACTTGCCCGGGAGGGCCAAACCGGGGAGCTGTTTTTT. Translation: CASSLLAREGQTGELFF. Looking up the rest from reference TRBV7-9 and TRBJ2-2 gives the full variable domain: DTGVSQNPRHKITKRGQNVTFRCDPISEHNRLYWYRQTLGQGPEFLTYFQNEAQLEKSRLLSDRFSAERPKGSFSTLEIQRTEQGDSAMYLCASSLLAREGQTGELFFGEGSRLTVL.